This TCR beta chain was sequenced for a study of TET2 disruption in CD19-targeted CAR T cells (dated 2018 in TCRdb). In the study overall: Sample numbers were set by the original clinical trial design and sample availability, with no additional inclusion criteria.

The immunoSEQ assay was used to perform TCR beta chain deep sequencing. Turning to the authors' computational methods: Only productive TCR beta rearrangements were used to compute clonotype frequencies. TCRdb provides this immuneACCESS table in a form limited to in-frame rearrangements. Some clones are lacking; in checked studies, under half of them reflect an unresolved V gene, and why the rest are absent is not known. V and J calls and clone size are as listed in that table; D and trimming were resolved from the DNA. The sample table on file contains 25,000 to 30,000 clones. The biggest ten clones account for around 1.9% of the sample. The treatment or condition label, as the study defines it: autologous CTL019 cells: CD19 CAR with 4-1BB and CD3 zeta domains. TCR zeta and 4-1BB costimulatory signaling domains were built into the CD19 CAR. Leukapheresis was used to collect T cells from peripheral blood for manufacturing CTL019. The DNeasy Blood and Tissue Kit was used to extract genomic DNA from pre-infusion T cells, peripheral blood, or sorted post-infusion T cells.

The paper as a whole reports these results and caveats: The conclusions about the patient's CAR T cells were based on extensive analysis of only one subject.

With regard to this clone: Its antigen specificity is not known. At one end the junction does not follow the germline gene, possibly because of a read error. Read sequence stops 3 residues before the CDR3 end, and the germline J gene provides the missing end.

Its CDR3 holds 14 amino acids, cysteine through phenylalanine. The CDR3 was read in part: 33 bases, with the frame set at base 1. The germline V gene gives CDR1 as MNHNS and CDR2 as SASEGT. This clonotype originated in a man between 65 and 85 years old with chronic lymphocytic leukemia. The source material was CD8- CAR+ T cells sorted from cultured blood T cells, sampled for CD19 CAR T cell therapy. The intended sense of this specimen's cell subset or site label: CD8-negative CAR-positive T cells from the infusion product. The sequence links TRBV6-1 to TRBJ1-2, with 8 bases in between that match TRBD1. CDR3 loop: CASSEEAGGDGYTF. The sequenced part of the CDR3 DNA is TGTGCCAGCAGTGAAGAGGCAGGGGGCGATGGA.